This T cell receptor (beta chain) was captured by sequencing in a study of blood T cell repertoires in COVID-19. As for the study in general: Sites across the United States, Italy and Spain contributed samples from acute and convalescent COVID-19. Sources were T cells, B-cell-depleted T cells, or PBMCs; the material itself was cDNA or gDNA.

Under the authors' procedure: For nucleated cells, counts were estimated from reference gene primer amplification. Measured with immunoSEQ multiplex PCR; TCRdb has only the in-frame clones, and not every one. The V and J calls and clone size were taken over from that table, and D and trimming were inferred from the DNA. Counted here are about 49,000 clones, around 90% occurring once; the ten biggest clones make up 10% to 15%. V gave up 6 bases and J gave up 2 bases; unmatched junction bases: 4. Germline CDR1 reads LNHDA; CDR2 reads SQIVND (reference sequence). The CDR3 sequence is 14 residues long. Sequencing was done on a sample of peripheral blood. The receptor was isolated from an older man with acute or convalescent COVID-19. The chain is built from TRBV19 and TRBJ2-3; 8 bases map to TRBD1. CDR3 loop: CASRLDRATDTQYF. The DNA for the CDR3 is TGTGCCAGTAGGCTGGACAGGGCCACAGATACGCAGTATTTT.